One and the same sample provided the 23 T cell receptor beta chains below, sequenced in a study of blood T cell repertoires in COVID-19 (dated by TCRdb to between 2020 and 2021). Library preparation was by the immunoSEQ multiplex PCR assay. TCRdb took this table from immuneACCESS and kept in-frame rearrangements with V and J called. Such tables lack part of the clones; where checked against another copy, unresolved V genes explain under half of the gap, and the rest is unexplained. Across this sample there are 140,000 to 150,000 clones, with roughly three quarters seen only once. The ten largest make up less than 2% of the sample. Source material: peripheral blood. The receptors derive from a woman aged 55-69 years with acute or convalescent COVID-19.

The CDR3 region has the DNA TGTGCCAGGGCGGACGACAGGGTTGAAACAGATACGCAGTATTTT. It encodes CARADDRVETDTQYF. This chain uses TRBV14 with TRBJ2-3; 7 bases are a match to TRBD1. This CDR3 is 15 amino acids long. Germline trimming cut 9 bases from V and 3 bases from J; bases unmatched to any gene: 12. Germline CDR1 SGHDN, CDR2 FVKESK.

V and J are TRBV7-9 and TRBJ2-7; D gene unclear. Germline V gene data show CDR1 as SEHNR and CDR2 as FQNEAQ (reference sequence). V was clipped by 1 base and J by 5 bases, with 9 bases between them. This CDR3 is built from 13 residues. This chain's CDR3 is CASSLGHQDEQYF. As DNA, the CDR3 is TGTGCCAGCAGCTTAGGTCACCAGGACGAGCAGTACTTC.

CDR3 loop: CASSMSGGRQETQYF. The CDR3 region has the DNA TGCGCCAGCTCTATGTCAGGCGGGAGACAAGAGACCCAGTACTTC. The chain carries TRBV5-1 and TRBJ2-5; TRBD2 agrees at 7 bases. The CDR3 runs 15 residues. Losses at the gene ends were 7 bases for V and 2 bases for J; bases not matched to a gene: 11. The germline V gene encodes CDR1 SGHRS and CDR2 YFSETQ.

This chain connects TRBV7-2 to TRBJ2-7; 11 bases align to TRBD2. This CDR3 has 14 residues. The germline V gene has CDR1 SGHTA and CDR2 FQGNSA. Unmatched junction bases numbered 3, after V lost 6 bases and J lost 2 bases. The CDR3 coding sequence is TGTGCCAGCAGTCCTAGCGGGGGGCCCTACGAGCAGTACTTC. Amino acids: CASSPSGGPYEQYF.

The chain carries TRBV3-1 (or the pseudogene TRBV3-2) and TRBJ2-3; no definite D call. The CDR3 is 14 amino acids. The V gene lost 1 base and the J gene lost 1 base, with 6 bases spanning the gap. From germline, CDR1 is LGHDT and CDR2 YNNKEL (reference sequence). The CDR3 sequence: CASSQGPRTDTQYF. CDR3 in DNA: TGTGCCAGCAGCCAAGGGCCCCGCACAGATACGCAGTATTTT.

The gene calls are TRBV6-6 and TRBJ2-7, with 8 bases matching TRBD1. Germline trimming cut 5 bases from V and 2 bases from J; bases unmatched to any gene: 11. Germline-derived CDR1 and CDR2 are MNHNY and SVGAGI (reference sequence). The CDR3 has 16 residues. The CDR3 DNA is TGTGCCAGCAGTCGACAGGGGCCACTAGGGACCTACGAGCAGTACTTC. As protein: CASSRQGPLGTYEQYF.

V is TRBV6-5 and J is TRBJ1-2, with D maybe TRBD1 (5 bases). CDR3 length: 16 amino acids. With 3 bases removed from V and 5 bases from J, the gap between germline ends came to 19 bases. Germline CDR1 is MNHEY and CDR2 is SVGAGI. CDR3 bases: TGTGCCAGCAGTTATTTCCCCTCGACAGCCTCTTATGGCTACACCTTC. Translation gives CASSYFPSTASYGYTF.

This clone was picked up a small number of times. The genes are TRBV27 and TRBJ2-3, with 13 bases aligning to TRBD2. Germline CDR1 MNHEY, CDR2 SMNVEV (reference sequence). V dropped 2 bases and J dropped 1; count of bases not matched to a gene: 6. CDR3 length: 18 residues. The CDR3 nucleotides read TGTGCCAGCAGTTTAACCGGGACTAGCGGGACCCGCACAGATACGCAGTATTTT. This gives the protein CASSLTGTSGTRTDTQYF.

The chain combines TRBV19 with TRBJ1-1; no clear D. Trimming removed 5 bases from V and 11 bases from J, with 15 bases in between. Germline-derived CDR1 and CDR2 are LNHDA and SQIVND (reference sequence). The CDR3 sequence is 12 residues long. CDR3 bases: TGTGCCAGTAGTGGGCCGGATCTCTGGGCTTTCTTT. This encodes CASSGPDLWAFF.

This chain links TRBV30 with TRBJ1-5; 8 positions match TRBD1. Trimming took 2 bases from V and 6 from J; bases not matched to a gene: 9. CDR3 length equals 15 residues. Per germline, CDR1 GTSNPN and CDR2 SVGIG (reference sequence). The CDR3 region is CAWSLRDRNSQPQHF. The CDR3 DNA follows: TGTGCCTGGAGTCTCCGGGACAGGAATTCTCAGCCCCAGCATTTT.

CDR3 nucleotides: TGTGCCAGCAGTTACCTACAGGGGCCCGGGAATTCACCCCTCCACTTT. It translates to CASSYLQGPGNSPLHF. This rearrangement joins TRBV6-6 to TRBJ1-6, with TRBD1 identical over 7 bases. V was clipped by 2 bases and J by 7 bases; unmatched bases: 8. The length of the CDR3 is 16 residues. Germline lookup yields CDR1 MNHNY and CDR2 SVGAGI (reference sequence).

J is TRBJ1-1 and V is TRBV19; D perhaps matches TRBD1 (5 bases). This CDR3 is 15 amino acids long. Germline V gene data show CDR1 as LNHDA and CDR2 as SQIVND (reference sequence). V lost 5 bases to trimming and J lost 0 bases, with 13 bases between them. The CDR3 bases are TGTGCCAGTAGTGCCTTGACAGTGTTGAACACTGAAGCTTTCTTT. Translated, it gives CASSALTVLNTEAFF. The complete variable domain, with remaining parts taken from reference TRBV19 and TRBJ1-1, reads DGGITQSPKYLFRKEGQNVTLSCEQNLNHDAMYWYRQDPGQGLRLIYYSQIVNDFQKGDIAEGYSVSREKKESFPLTVTSAQKNPTAFYLCASSALTVLNTEAFFGQGTRLTVV.

The V and J genes are TRBV6-5 and TRBJ2-1; weak D call: TRBD2 (5 bases). Germline CDR1 MNHEY, CDR2 SVGAGI. CDR3 length equals 13 residues. With 6 bases removed from V and 9 bases from J, the gap between germline ends came to 15 bases. In DNA form, the CDR3 reads TGTGCCAGCAGAAAATTAGCGTTTGGTGAGCAGTTCTTC. Its translation: CASRKLAFGEQFF.

The CDR3 region is CASSLTGSNEQFF. The CDR3 DNA reads as TGTGCCAGCAGCTTGACAGGGAGCAATGAGCAGTTCTTC. V usage is TRBV5-4 and J usage is TRBJ2-1; perhaps TRBD1 as D (6 bases). This CDR3 is 13 amino acids long. The V end was cut by 1 base, the J end by 6 bases, with 8 bases between. CDR1 SGHNT and CDR2 YYREEE come from the germline V gene (reference sequence).

CDR3 sequence reads: CASSQETSGSTDTQYF. CDR3 nucleotides: TGCGCCAGCAGCCAAGAAACTAGCGGGAGCACAGATACGCAGTATTTT. The chain carries TRBV4-1 and TRBJ2-3; 9 bases map to TRBD2. With 0 bases clipped from V and 0 bases from J, the junction kept 1 base outside the gene matches. The length of the CDR3 is 16 residues. Germline CDR1 reads MGHRA; CDR2 reads YSYEKL.

The gene calls are TRBV5-6 and TRBJ2-2, with D unresolved. Germline-derived CDR1 and CDR2 are SGHDT and YYEEEE. Trimming cost V 2 bases and J 6 bases, with 14 bases left between them. The CDR3 has 15 amino acids. The CDR3 reads CASSFGRILSGELFF. DNA of the CDR3: TGTGCCAGCAGCTTTGGCAGGATCTTATCCGGGGAGCTGTTTTTT. Full variable domain (missing parts from reference TRBV5-6 and TRBJ2-2): DAGVTQSPTHLIKTRGQQVTLRCSPKSGHDTVSWYQQALGQGPQFIFQYYEEEERQRGNFPDRFSGHQFPNYSSELNVNALLLGDSALYLCASSFGRILSGELFFGEGSRLTVL.

The gene calls are TRBV4-1 and TRBJ1-1; TRBD1 aligns across 7 bases. V shed 4 bases, J shed 3 bases, and the junction held 5 bases outside the gene matches. The CDR3 has 14 amino acids. Germline V gene lookup returns CDR1 MGHRA and CDR2 YSYEKL. The CDR3 region has the DNA TGCGCCAGCAGCCTAATCGGACAGGACACTGAAGCTTTCTTT. Its protein product is CASSLIGQDTEAFF.

CDR3 DNA sequence: TGTGCCAGCGAGGCCGGGACTTACACAGATACGCAGTATTTT. Protein: CASEAGTYTDTQYF. This rearrangement joins TRBV6-5 to TRBJ2-3; D perhaps matches TRBD2 (6 bases). CDR1 MNHEY and CDR2 SVGAGI come from the germline V gene. V was shortened by 8 bases and J by 2 bases, with 14 bases between the two germline ends. The CDR3 totals 14 residues.

The chain employs TRBV19 and TRBJ2-4, with 13 bases lining up with TRBD2. The CDR3 is made up of 14 amino acids. Germline loops: CDR1 LNHDA, CDR2 SQIVND (reference sequence). J was trimmed by 12 bases and V by 5 bases; bases with no gene match: 7. The CDR3 sequence: CASSPGLAGKAQYF. In DNA form, the CDR3 reads TGTGCCAGTAGTCCGGGACTAGCGGGAAAAGCTCAGTACTTC.

This chain joins TRBV10-3 and TRBJ2-1; 12 bases line up with TRBD2. The CDR3 sequence is 19 residues long. The germline V gene encodes CDR1 ENHRY and CDR2 SYGVKD. J was trimmed by 0 bases and V by 6 bases; bases with no gene match: 12. As DNA, the CDR3 is TGTGCCATCAGGGCGACTAGCGGGAGTGGTGGGAGCTCCTACAATGAGCAGTTCTTC. It specifies CAIRATSGSGGSSYNEQFF.

This chain uses TRBV6-1 with TRBJ2-7; D may be TRBD2 (10 bases). Germline CDR1 and CDR2: MNHNS and SASEGT. V lost 0 bases, J lost 2 bases, and 26 bases lay in between. This CDR3 is built from 20 residues. CDR3 in amino acids: CASSEARRTGVGLAAYEQYF. CDR3 DNA: TGTGCCAGCAGTGAAGCAAGGAGGACAGGGGTAGGACTAGCGGCCTACGAGCAGTACTTC.

This clone was detected only a few times. V usage is TRBV5-5 and J usage is TRBJ2-6, with 7 bases matching TRBD2. The germline gives CDR1 SGHKS, CDR2 YYEKEE (reference sequence). This CDR3 has 15 amino acids. V shed 2 bases and J 2 bases; nucleotides not matched to a gene: 1. The CDR3 is CASSFAGAGANVLTF. As DNA, the CDR3 is TGTGCCAGCAGCTTCGCGGGAGCTGGGGCCAACGTCCTGACTTTC.

The chain employs TRBV4-1 and TRBJ2-3; D call uncertain. Trimming left V 4 bases short and J 2 bases short, with 10 bases between. The CDR3 extends over 14 amino acids. Germline loops: CDR1 MGHRA, CDR2 YSYEKL. CDR3 bases: TGCGCCAGCAGCCCTCCTTATTACACAGATACGCAGTATTTT. It is translated as CASSPPYYTDTQYF.